This T cell receptor (beta chain) was captured in a study of T cell repertoires in cytomegalovirus infection. Study details: CMV infection plus the matching HLA type was flagged by public TCR beta signatures.

This clonotype occurred many times. Antigen specificity is unknown. The CDR3 covers 17 residues. Germline values: CDR1 LGHNA, CDR2 YSLEER. Trimming took 0 bases from V and 7 from J; bases not matched to a gene: 14. Study-level points and caveats: CMV carriers with the relevant HLA were identified by cumulative public TCR beta family frequency.

TCRdb reprocessed the reads with MiXCR, giving one entry per CDR3 protein. In the table there are some 200,000 distinct CDR3 sequences, 7.5% to 10% of which are singletons. Sequenced input: PBMCs. The TCR comes from a human donor in good health (CMV status not recorded). Some clones in this sample may be carry-over from other donors' samples. V gene TRBV4-3 combines with J gene TRBJ1-2, with 7 nucleotides matching TRBD1. The CDR3 region is CASSQDLRDRSLGGYTF. The CDR3, as DNA: TGCGCCAGCAGCCAAGATCTTAGGGACAGATCCTTGGGTGGCTACACCTTC.